This is a list of T cell receptor beta chains from one sample in a study of TIL therapy for anti-PD-1-resistant metastatic lung cancer. TCRdb's copy holds only in-frame clones and misses some; the assay was immunoSEQ multiplex PCR. The table records just under 60,000 clones, roughly 69% of them present only once. The input for sequencing was blood, taken at baseline. The receptors were sampled from a person between 30 and 80 years old with non-small cell lung cancer. Each CDR3 is given with its conserved first and last residue.

j_call	v_call	cdr3_aa
TRBJ1-2	TRBV5-1	CASSLGGDRGGYTF
TRBJ1-1	TRBV4-1	CASSLHGGGGKTEAFF
TRBJ1-5	TRBV6-5	CASSLQGAHQPQHF
TRBJ2-7	TRBV13	CASSLGAGTGHSYEQYF
TRBJ1-2	TRBV5-1	CASSSTGNSNYGYTF
TRBJ1-5	TRBV28	CASQDTLGQPQHF
TRBJ2-7	TRBV7-3	CASSLSPGYEQYF
TRBJ2-1	TRBV19	CASIPRGGTSGGHNEQFF
TRBJ1-1	TRBV11-2	CASSFRPTGNTEAFF
TRBJ1-1	TRBV6-5	CASSYRGQNTEAFF
TRBJ2-7	TRBV28	CASSSGQGPYEQYF
TRBJ1-2	TRBV5-1	CASSRTADGYTF
TRBJ1-1	TRBV6-5	CASSYDPLAGAFF
TRBJ2-7	TRBV5-1	CASSLGGAFYEQYF
TRBJ1-2	TRBV5-1	CASSLQADRVGYGYTF
TRBJ1-4	TRBV25-1	CASSESLKDISTNEKLFF
TRBJ2-5	TRBV30	CAWNSGTSVQETQYF
TRBJ1-1	TRBV5-1	CASSLGLDRLNTEAFF
TRBJ2-2	TRBV11-1	CASSTPGGTGELFF
TRBJ2-7	TRBV15	CATSRQGGGYEQYF
TRBJ2-2	TRBV30	CACIAGKKSNTGELFF
TRBJ1-4	TRBV30	CAWSASLPGGEKLFF
TRBJ2-1	TRBV18	CASSREARSEQFF
TRBJ1-2	TRBV9	CASSSIIGGHYGYTF
TRBJ2-7	TRBV7-9	CASSLVGGPRSSYEQYF
TRBJ2-5	TRBV6-1	CASSRGSWAETQYF
TRBJ1-6	TRBV5-5	CASSLVEGSPLHF
TRBJ2-1	TRBV11-2	CASSLGLRGKDNEQFF
TRBJ2-7	TRBV4-1	CASSLLPGSTYEQYF
TRBJ2-3	TRBV5-1	CASNFDPGDTQYF
TRBJ1-5	TRBV28	CASSRGLGNQPQHF
TRBJ1-1	TRBV7-2	CASSLVSGNTEAFF
TRBJ2-7	TRBV6-6	CASSQFTYEQYF
TRBJ2-1	TRBV6-4	CASSELAEHNEQFF
TRBJ2-7	TRBV5-6	CASSPRTRGSYEQYF
TRBJ1-3	TRBV7-3	CASSLTTGGTGNTIYF
TRBJ1-1	TRBV6-1	CASSVSPNTEAFF
TRBJ2-5	TRBV5-4	CASSEDMTKETQYF
TRBJ1-2	TRBV30	CAWIQGTNYGYTF
TRBJ2-3	TRBV6-6	CASRRTTRTDTQYF
TRBJ2-2	TRBV19	CASGMVGPPRRELFF
TRBJ1-5	TRBV11-2	CASSLGGGDQPQHF
TRBJ1-1	TRBV6-1	CASSVDRSTEAFF
TRBJ1-5	TRBV30	CAWSRDRGSQPQHF
TRBJ1-1	TRBV11-3	CASSLGGTVTEAFF
TRBJ2-7	TRBV11-3	CASRFRGESSYEQYF
TRBJ1-6	TRBV19	CASSVRTAGQPLHF
TRBJ2-3	TRBV12-5	CASVGVSTDTQYF
TRBJ2-2	TRBV28	CASSFGGQNTGELFF